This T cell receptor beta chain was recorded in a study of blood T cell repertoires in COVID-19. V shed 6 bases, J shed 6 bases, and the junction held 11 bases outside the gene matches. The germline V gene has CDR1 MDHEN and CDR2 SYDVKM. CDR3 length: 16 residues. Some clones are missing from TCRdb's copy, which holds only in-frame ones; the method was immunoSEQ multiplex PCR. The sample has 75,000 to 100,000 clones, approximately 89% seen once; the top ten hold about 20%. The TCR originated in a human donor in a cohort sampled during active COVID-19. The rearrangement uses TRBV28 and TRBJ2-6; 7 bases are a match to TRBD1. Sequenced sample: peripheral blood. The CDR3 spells CASSVLRQGEANVLTF. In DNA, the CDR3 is TGTGCCAGCAGCGTACTGCGACAGGGCGAGGCCAACGTCCTGACTTTC.